This T cell receptor beta chain was obtained from a study of tumor-infiltrating lymphocytes in primary liver carcinoma. Study context: Samples had roughly 3.65 to 8 million productive TCRbeta reads, comparable between tissue types. Overall study findings and caveats: Lower overlap was observed for tumor-adjacent and tumor-blood pairs relative to tumor region pairs. The difference in top-250-clone fraction between tumors and blood was significant, favoring tumors (p = 0.039).

CDR1 is SGHAT and CDR2 is FQNNGV in the germline V gene. Between the trimmed V and J ends, which lost 5 bases and 1 base, there was a span of 21 bases. This CDR3 contains 18 residues. From unsorted bulk tissue weighing roughly 18-31 mg, DNA and RNA were co-extracted. No treatment had been given to the patients, who were chronically infected with HBV. A note on this clonotype: Its antigen is not identified.

TCR beta cDNA came from about 500 ng total RNA, primed with a constant-region primer. Construction of TCR beta libraries relied on three successive nested multiplex PCR rounds employing slightly modified ARM-PCR. Each of the first two PCR rounds ran roughly 10 cycles with TRBV1-TRBV30 forward and C-beta reverse primers. Using its own MiXCR run on the multiplex PCR reads, TCRdb lists one record per CDR3 protein. The sample lists fewer than 80,000 distinct CDR3 sequences, about 75% seen once, with 26% in the top ten. The sequence came from a man aged 35 to 55 with primary liver carcinoma and hepatitis B virus infection. Material: tumor-adjacent normal liver tissue. The chain has TRBV11-2 and TRBJ2-4; D not resolved. CDR3 sequence reads: CASSPTETYTVAKNIQYF. The CDR3 nucleotides read TGTGCCAGCAGCCCAACTGAGACTTACACGGTGGCCAAAAACATTCAGTACTTC. Full variable domain (rest looked up from reference TRBV11-2 and TRBJ2-4): EAGVAQSPRYKIIEKRQSVAFWCNPISGHATLYWYQQILGQGPKLLIQFQNNGVVDDSQLPKDRFSAERLKGVDSTLKIQPAKLEDSAVYLCASSPTETYTVAKNIQYFGAGTRLSVL.